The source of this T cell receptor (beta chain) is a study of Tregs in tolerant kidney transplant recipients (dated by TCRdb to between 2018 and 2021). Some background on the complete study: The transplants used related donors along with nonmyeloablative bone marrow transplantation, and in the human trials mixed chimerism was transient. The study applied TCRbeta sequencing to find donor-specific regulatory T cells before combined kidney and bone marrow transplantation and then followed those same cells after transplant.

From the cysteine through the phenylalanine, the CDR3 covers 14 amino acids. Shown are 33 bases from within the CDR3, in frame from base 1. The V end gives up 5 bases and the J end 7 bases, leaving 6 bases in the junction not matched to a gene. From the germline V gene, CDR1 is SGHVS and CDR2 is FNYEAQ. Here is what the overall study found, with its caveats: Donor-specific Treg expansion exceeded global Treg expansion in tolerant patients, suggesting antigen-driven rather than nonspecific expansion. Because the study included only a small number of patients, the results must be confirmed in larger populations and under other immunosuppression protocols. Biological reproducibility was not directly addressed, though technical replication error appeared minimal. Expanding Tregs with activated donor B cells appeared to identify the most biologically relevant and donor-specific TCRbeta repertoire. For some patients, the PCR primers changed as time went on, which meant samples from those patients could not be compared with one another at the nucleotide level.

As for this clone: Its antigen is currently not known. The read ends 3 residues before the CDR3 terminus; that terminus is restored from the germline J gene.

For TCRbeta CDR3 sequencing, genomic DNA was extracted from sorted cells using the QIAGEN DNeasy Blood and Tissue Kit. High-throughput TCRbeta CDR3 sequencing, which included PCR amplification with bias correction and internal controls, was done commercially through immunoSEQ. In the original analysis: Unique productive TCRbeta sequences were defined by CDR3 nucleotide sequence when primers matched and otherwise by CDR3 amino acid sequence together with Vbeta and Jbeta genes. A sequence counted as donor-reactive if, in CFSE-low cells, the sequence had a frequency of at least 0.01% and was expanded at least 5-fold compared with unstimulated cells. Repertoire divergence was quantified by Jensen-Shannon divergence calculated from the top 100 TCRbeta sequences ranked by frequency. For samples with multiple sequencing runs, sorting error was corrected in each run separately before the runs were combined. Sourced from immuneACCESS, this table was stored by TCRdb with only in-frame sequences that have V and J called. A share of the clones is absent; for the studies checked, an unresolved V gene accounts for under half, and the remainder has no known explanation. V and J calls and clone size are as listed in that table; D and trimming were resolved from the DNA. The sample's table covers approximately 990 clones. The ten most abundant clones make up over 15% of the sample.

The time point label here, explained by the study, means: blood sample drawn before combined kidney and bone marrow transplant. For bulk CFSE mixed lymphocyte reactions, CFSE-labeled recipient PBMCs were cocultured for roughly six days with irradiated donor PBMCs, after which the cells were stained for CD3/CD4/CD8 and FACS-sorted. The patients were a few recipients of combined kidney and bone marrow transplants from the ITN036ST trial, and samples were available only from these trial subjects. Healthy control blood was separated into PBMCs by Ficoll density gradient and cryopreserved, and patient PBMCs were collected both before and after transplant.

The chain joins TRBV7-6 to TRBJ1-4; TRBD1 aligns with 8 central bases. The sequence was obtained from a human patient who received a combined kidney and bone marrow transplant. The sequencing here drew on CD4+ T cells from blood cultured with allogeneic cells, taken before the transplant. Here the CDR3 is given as CASSPTGGGEKLFF. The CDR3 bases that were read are TGTGCCAGCAGCCCAACAGGGGGGGGTGAAAAA. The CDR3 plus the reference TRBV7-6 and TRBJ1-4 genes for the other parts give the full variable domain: GAGVSQSPRYKVTKRGQDVALRCDPISGHVSLYWYRQALGQGPEFLTYFNYEAQQDKSGLPNDRFSAERPEGSISTLTIQRTEQRDSAMYRCASSPTGGGEKLFFGSGTQLSVL.